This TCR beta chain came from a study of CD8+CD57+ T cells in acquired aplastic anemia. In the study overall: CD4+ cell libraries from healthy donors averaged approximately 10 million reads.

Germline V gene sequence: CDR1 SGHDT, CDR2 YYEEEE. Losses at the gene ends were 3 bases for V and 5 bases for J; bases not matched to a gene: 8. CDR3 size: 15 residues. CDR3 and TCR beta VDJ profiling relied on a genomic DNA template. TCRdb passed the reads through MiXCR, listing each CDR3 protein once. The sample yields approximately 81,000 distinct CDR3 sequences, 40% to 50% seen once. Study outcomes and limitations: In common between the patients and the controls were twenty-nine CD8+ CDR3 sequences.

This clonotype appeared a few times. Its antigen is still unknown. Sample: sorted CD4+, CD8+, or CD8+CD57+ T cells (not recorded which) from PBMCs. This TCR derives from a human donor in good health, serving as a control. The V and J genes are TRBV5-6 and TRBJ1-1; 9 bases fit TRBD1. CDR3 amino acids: CASSYGTGSLTEAFF. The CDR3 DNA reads TGTGCCAGCAGCTACGGGACAGGGTCTTTAACTGAAGCTTTCTTT.